This record looks at one TCR beta chain sequence and its context. Its target is unknown. These data belong to a study of radiation and T cells in renal cell carcinoma. General study findings and limits: In blood, top tumor clones expanded by 2 weeks, shrinking by 4.

Time point indicated: blood 4 weeks post-SBRT, at nephrectomy. Sample treatment: 15 Gy SBRT to primary tumor, nephrectomy 4 weeks later. Nephrectomy followed 15 Gy stereotactic body radiation by 4 weeks. Trimming shortened V by 1 base and J by 5 bases, and 15 bases separated the two germline ends. The CDR3 has 16 residues. Looked up from germline, CDR1 is LGHNA and CDR2 is YSLEER. Repertoires were generated with immunoSEQ multiplex PCR, while TCRdb's copy carries only in-frame clones and drops some. The table shows roughly 61,000 clones, with 65% to 80% occurring only once. This clonotype originated in a man between 60 and 70 years old with renal cell carcinoma. The chain uses TRBV4-3 and TRBJ1-5; D uncertain. The sample was blood, taken from a patient whose treatment included radiotherapy and nephrectomy. The CDR3: CASSQGASPRDQPQHF. The CDR3 nucleotides read TGCGCCAGCAGCCAAGGGGCTTCCCCACGGGATCAGCCCCAGCATTTT.